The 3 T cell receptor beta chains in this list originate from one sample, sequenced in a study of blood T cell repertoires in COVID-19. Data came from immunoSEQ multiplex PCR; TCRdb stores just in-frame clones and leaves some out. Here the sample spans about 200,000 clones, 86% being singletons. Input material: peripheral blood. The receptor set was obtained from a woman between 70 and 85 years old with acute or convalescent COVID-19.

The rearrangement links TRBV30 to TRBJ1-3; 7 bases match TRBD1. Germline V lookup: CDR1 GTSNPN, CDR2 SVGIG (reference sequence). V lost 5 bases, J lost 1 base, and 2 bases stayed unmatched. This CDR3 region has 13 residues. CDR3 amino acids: CAWVDRSGNTIYF. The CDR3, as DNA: TGTGCCTGGGTGGACAGGTCTGGAAACACCATATATTTT.

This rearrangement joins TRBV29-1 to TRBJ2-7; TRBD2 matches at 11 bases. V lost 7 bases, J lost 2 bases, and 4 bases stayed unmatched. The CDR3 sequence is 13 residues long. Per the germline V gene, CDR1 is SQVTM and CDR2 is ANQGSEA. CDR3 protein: CSAGTSGTYEQYF. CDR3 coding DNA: TGCAGCGCGGGGACTAGCGGCACCTACGAGCAGTACTTC.

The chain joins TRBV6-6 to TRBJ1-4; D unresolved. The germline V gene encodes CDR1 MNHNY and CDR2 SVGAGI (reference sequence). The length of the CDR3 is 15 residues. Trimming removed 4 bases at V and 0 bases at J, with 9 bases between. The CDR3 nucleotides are TGTGCCAGCAGTTCCTTCGGTGCAACTAATGAAAAACTGTTTTTT. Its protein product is CASSSFGATNEKLFF.